These 22 T cell receptor beta chains were sequenced from one sample in a study of T-cell reconstitution after alpha-beta-depleted transplantation in children. Molecular barcoding with unique molecular identifiers was used for the TCRbeta library. TCRdb reprocessed the PCR reads via MiXCR and lists one record per CDR3 protein. The table records nearly 400,000 distinct CDR3 sequences, roughly 21% of them present only once. Specimen: PBMCs from the stem cell graft donor, collected from the stem cell graft. Source of these receptors: a human donor who donated a stem cell graft to a child with acute myeloid leukemia.

This clonotype was counted many times. The V call is TRBV20-1, the J call TRBJ1-5, with 8 bases matching TRBD1. The ends lost 3 bases at V and 4 bases at J; junction bases unmatched: 14. The germline gives CDR1 DFQATT, CDR2 SNEGSKA (reference sequence). This CDR3 spans 17 amino acids. CDR3: CSAREYPGTGANQPQHF. In nucleotides, the CDR3 is TGCAGTGCTAGGGAATATCCCGGGACAGGAGCTAATCAGCCCCAGCATTTT.

This clonotype has a handful of counts. This chain uses TRBV5-6 with TRBJ2-1; D remains ambiguous. The CDR3 runs to 13 residues. Germline CDR1 is SGHDT and CDR2 is YYEEEE. The ends were cut back, 4 bases at V and 10 bases at J, with 15 bases in the middle. The CDR3 is CASSRPMSREQFF. The CDR3 nucleotides read TGTGCCAGCAGCCGTCCGATGAGCAGAGAGCAGTTCTTC.

V usage is TRBV20-1 and J usage is TRBJ2-7; 8 bases agree with TRBD2. CDR1 and CDR2 from the germline V gene are DFQATT and SNEGSKA (reference sequence). The trim removed 1 base at V and 2 bases at J, leaving 16 bases unmatched. This CDR3 spans 18 amino acids. CDR3 bases: TGCAGTGCTAGAGTGTGGGCGGGAGGCCAGGAGAACCCCTACGAGCAGTACTTC. Translation gives CSARVWAGGQENPYEQYF.

This clonotype was seen a few times. This chain joins TRBV12-3 or TRBV12-4 and TRBJ2-1; TRBD2 agrees at 11 bases. This CDR3 comprises 15 residues. V lost 7 bases to trimming and J lost 2 bases; unmatched junction nucleotides: 4. The CDR3 nucleotides are TGTGCCAGCACCTTTAGCGGGAGGGCCTACAATGAGCAGTTCTTC. This gives the protein CASTFSGRAYNEQFF.

This clonotype was detected only a few times. The genes are TRBV4-2 and TRBJ2-1; tentatively, D is TRBD2 (5 bases). Between the trimmed V and J ends, which lost 4 bases and 5 bases, there was a span of 15 bases. This CDR3 comprises 15 residues. Germline V gene data show CDR1 as LGHNA and CDR2 as YNFKEQ. The CDR3 spells CASSLGVRADNEQFF. CDR3 bases: TGTGCCAGCAGCCTCGGGGTCCGAGCGGACAATGAGCAGTTCTTC.

Only a few counts were recorded for this clonotype. The CDR3 nucleotides read TGCAGCGTTTGGTTGCGTTTTAATGAAAAACTGTTTTTT. Amino acid sequence: CSVWLRFNEKLFF. The V and J genes are TRBV29-1 and TRBJ1-4; D unresolved. The CDR3 covers 13 residues. Germline CDR1 and CDR2: SQVTM and ANQGSEA. V was shortened by 5 bases and J by 4 bases, with 11 bases between the two germline ends.

Many counts were recorded for this clonotype. Written as DNA, the CDR3 is TGCAGCGTTGAAATCCAGCGGGGACAAGAGACCCAGTACTTC. Translation gives CSVEIQRGQETQYF. The chain links TRBV29-1 to TRBJ2-5, with 7 bases that match TRBD2. The CDR3 loop spans 14 amino acids. Trimming removed 2 bases from V and 2 bases from J; junction bases left unmatched: 5. Germline CDR1 SQVTM, CDR2 ANQGSEA.

The J gene is TRBJ1-1, the V gene TRBV12-3 or TRBV12-4; D call uncertain. V was cut by 2 bases and J by 8 bases, with 9 bases left in between. The CDR3 totals 12 residues. DNA for the CDR3: TGTGCCAGCAGTTTATGGAGCAGGGAAGCTTTCTTT. It is translated as CASSLWSREAFF.

This clonotype was counted at least ten times. The V and J genes are TRBV29-1 and TRBJ2-5; D not resolved. V was clipped by 4 bases and J by 7 bases, with 10 bases between them. CDR1 and CDR2 (germline): SQVTM, ANQGSEA. The CDR3 covers 11 residues. This CDR3 is CSVVGFGTQYF. The CDR3, as DNA: TGCAGCGTTGTTGGGTTTGGGACCCAGTACTTC.

This clonotype appeared many times. The V gene is TRBV20-1, the J gene TRBJ2-7; TRBD2 is a possible D gene (6 bases). V lost 5 bases, J lost 2 bases, and 10 bases lay in between. The germline V gene has CDR1 DFQATT and CDR2 SNEGSKA (reference sequence). There are 12 residues in the CDR3. CDR3: CSAGRTTYEQYF. The CDR3 DNA follows: TGCAGTGCTGGTAGGACTACCTACGAGCAGTACTTC.

Only a few counts were recorded for this clonotype. The chain uses TRBV12-3 or TRBV12-4 and TRBJ2-2; the D gene is possibly TRBD2 (6 bases). Between the trimmed V and J ends, which lost 6 bases and 4 bases, there was a span of 12 bases. There are 14 residues in the CDR3. The CDR3 protein is CASRTGTLTGELFF. CDR3 DNA sequence: TGTGCCAGCAGAACCGGGACTCTCACCGGGGAGCTGTTTTTT.

In its sample, this clonotype was seen a few times. The chain couples TRBV7-3 to TRBJ2-1, with 12 positions matching TRBD2. CDR1 is SGHTA, CDR2 FQGTGA, per germline. This CDR3 contains 18 residues. J lost 5 bases, V lost 1 base, and 9 bases had no gene match. The CDR3 spells CASSLKSRASGRDNEQFF. CDR3 in DNA: TGTGCCAGCAGCTTAAAGTCGCGGGCTAGCGGGAGGGACAATGAGCAGTTCTTC.

This clonotype was detected only a few times. The rearrangement links TRBV6-2 or TRBV6-3 to TRBJ2-3, with 9 bases that match TRBD1. The CDR3 loop spans 13 amino acids. From germline, CDR1 is MNHEY and CDR2 SVGEGT. J was trimmed by 8 bases and V by 5 bases; bases with no gene match: 5. The CDR3 is CASSRDRVSTQYF. The CDR3 DNA reads TGTGCCAGCAGTCGGGACAGGGTCTCTACGCAGTATTTT.

This clonotype was seen repeatedly, ten times or more. The rearrangement uses TRBV29-1 and TRBJ2-7; TRBD2 matches 9 bases. J was trimmed by 6 bases and V by 6 bases; bases with no gene match: 9. The CDR3 length is 13 residues. Germline V lookup: CDR1 SQVTM, CDR2 ANQGSEA. CDR3 bases: TGCAGCGTAAGACCGGGACTAGCTATCGAGCAGTACTTC. It codes for CSVRPGLAIEQYF.

In its sample, this clonotype was seen many times. V usage is TRBV20-1 and J usage is TRBJ2-3, with D perhaps given as TRBD1 or TRBD2 (5 bases each). CDR3 length equals 15 residues. Germline loops: CDR1 DFQATT, CDR2 SNEGSKA (reference sequence). V was trimmed by 4 bases and J by 0 bases, leaving 14 bases between them. CDR3 sequence: CSATTGRTSTDTQYF. CDR3 sequence (DNA): TGCAGTGCTACAACGGGACGGACTAGCACAGATACGCAGTATTTT.

CDR3 sequence reads: CASSVEIVVTSGNEQFF. DNA for the CDR3: TGTGCCAGCAGCGTAGAAATAGTGGTGACTAGCGGCAATGAGCAGTTCTTC. The chain is built from TRBV9 and TRBJ2-1; 9 bases fit TRBD2. The CDR3 runs to 17 residues. V dropped 0 bases and J dropped 6; count of bases not matched to a gene: 10. Per germline, CDR1 SGDLS and CDR2 YYNGEE.

This clonotype was seen more than once but under ten times. The rearrangement uses TRBV7-6 and TRBJ2-5; a possible D gene is TRBD1 (5 bases). V lost 3 bases to trimming and J lost 1 base, with 12 bases between them. The CDR3 consists of 15 residues. Germline V gives CDR1 SGHVS, CDR2 FNYEAQ. The CDR3 sequence is CASSFPQGGQETQYF. The CDR3 DNA is TGTGCCAGCAGCTTTCCTCAGGGCGGCCAAGAGACCCAGTACTTC.

This clonotype was seen a handful of times. The chain carries TRBV28 and TRBJ2-1, with 8 bases aligning to TRBD2. The junction had 5 bases not matched to a gene; V was cut back by 3 bases and J by 4 bases. This CDR3 is built from 15 residues. Germline V gives CDR1 MDHEN, CDR2 SYDVKM. The DNA for the CDR3 is TGTGCCAGCAGTTTCGTACTAGCGGTATACAATGAGCAGTTCTTC. Translation: CASSFVLAVYNEQFF.

This clonotype was picked up many times. V and J are TRBV6-2 or TRBV6-3 and TRBJ2-7, with D hard to call. Germline CDR1 reads MNHEY; CDR2 reads SVGEGT. CDR3 length: 13 amino acids. Trimming left V 2 bases short and J 1 base short, with 6 bases between. As DNA, the CDR3 is TGTGCCAGCAGTTACGAACGGTCCTACGAGCAGTACTTC. Translated, it gives CASSYERSYEQYF.

This clonotype came up a few times. The rearrangement uses TRBV10-3 and TRBJ2-1; possibly TRBD1 for D (6 bases). CDR1 ENHRY and CDR2 SYGVKD come from the germline V gene. The CDR3 runs 15 residues. V lost 4 bases, J lost 1 base, and 11 bases lay in between. Here the CDR3 DNA reads TGTGCCATCAGTGTAGATGACAGGTCCTACAATGAGCAGTTCTTC. Its protein product is CAISVDDRSYNEQFF.

The CDR3 DNA is TGCGCCAGCAGTCCCTTGGACAGGGGATATAGCAATCAGCCCCAGCATTTT. Translated, it gives CASSPLDRGYSNQPQHF. The chain couples TRBV10-2 to TRBJ1-5; 9 nucleotides align to TRBD1. The CDR3 is 17 residues long. Germline V CDR1 and CDR2: WSHSY, SAAADI. V trimming: 5 bases; J trimming: 0 bases; junction bases outside the gene matches: 8.

The V call is TRBV25-1, the J call TRBJ2-3; TRBD2 aligns across 9 bases. The CDR3 sequence is 18 residues long. Germline V gene data show CDR1 as MGHDK and CDR2 as SYGVNS. V lost 5 bases and J lost 4; bases outside the gene matches: 16. DNA for the CDR3: TGTGCCAGCAGTAACGCAAAAGGAGCGGGAGGTGGTTCAGATACGCAGTATTTT. As protein: CASSNAKGAGGGSDTQYF.